This T cell receptor beta chain was identified in a study of glioma-infiltrating T cells. Study findings and constraints: Non-neoplastic patients had below-expected tissue-blood divergence, while all gliomas exceeded expectation.

This clonotype was found many times. Its antigen is not known. Amplification of TCR alpha and beta CDR3 regions from RNA used iRepertoire nested multiplex PCR. Tissue mRNA or PBMC total RNA, about 90-400 ng, went into one-step reverse transcription and amplification. TCRdb ran MiXCR on the multiplex PCR reads and lists one entry per CDR3 protein. Altogether more than 85,000 distinct CDR3 sequences are present, less than 30% being singletons, with the ten largest covering approximately 35%. With 2 bases clipped from V and 6 bases from J, the junction kept 3 bases outside the gene matches. Germline values: CDR1 MNHEY, CDR2 SMNVEV (reference sequence). The CDR3 covers 13 residues.

The sequenced sample consisted of glioma tissue, nonneoplastic brain tissue, or PBMCs (not recorded which). This sequence joins TRBV27 and TRBJ2-7; 8 positions match TRBD1. The clonotype originates from a human donor with low-grade glioma or glioblastoma, undergoing nonglioma brain surgery, or in good health (not recorded which). This chain's CDR3 is CASSLETGVEQYF. In DNA, the CDR3 is TGTGCCAGCAGTTTAGAGACAGGGGTCGAGCAGTACTTC.